This entry lists 7 T cell receptor beta chains sequenced from one sample in a study of blood T cell repertoires in COVID-19. Here immunoSEQ multiplex PCR was the method, and the copy in TCRdb shows in-frame clones only, minus some. The sample gives 65,000 to 75,000 clones, 80% to 90% of which show up once; around 4.4% is in the top ten. Sequencing was performed on peripheral blood. These receptors were obtained from a man aged 50-60 years with active COVID-19.

The chain is built from TRBV6-2 or TRBV6-3 and TRBJ2-7; D ambiguous. V shed 5 bases and J shed 0 bases, with 14 bases lying between them. Germline-derived CDR1 and CDR2 are MNHEY and SVGEGT. This CDR3 contains 15 residues. CDR3 region: CASSPNSLSSYEQYF. The CDR3 DNA follows: TGTGCCAGCAGTCCGAACAGCCTTAGCTCCTACGAGCAGTACTTC.

The rearrangement uses TRBV5-6 and TRBJ1-1; 8 bases fit TRBD1. Trimming cost V 4 bases and J 2 bases; bases outside gene matches: 10. The CDR3 totals 16 residues. Per the germline V gene, CDR1 is SGHDT and CDR2 is YYEEEE. The CDR3 here is CASSRRLTGANTEAFF. The CDR3 DNA is TGTGCCAGCAGCCGCAGACTGACAGGGGCCAACACTGAAGCTTTCTTT.

The chain couples TRBV11-3 to TRBJ2-7; 8 positions match TRBD2. Trimming took 0 bases from V and 4 from J; bases not matched to a gene: 11. Germline V gene lookup returns CDR1 SGHNT and CDR2 YENEEA. This CDR3 has 17 residues. DNA for the CDR3: TGTGCCAGCAGCTTAGAGTCTTGGCGGGGGGCTGATTACGAGCAGTACTTC. Translation gives CASSLESWRGADYEQYF.

This sequence joins TRBV30 and TRBJ2-5, with 8 bases identical to TRBD1. This CDR3 has 13 amino acids. Germline V CDR1 and CDR2: GTSNPN, SVGIG (reference sequence). J lost 5 bases, V lost 3 bases, and 5 bases had no gene match. The CDR3 DNA reads TGTGCCTGGAGATGGACAGGGATGGAGACCCAGTACTTC. Translated: CAWRWTGMETQYF.

The chain is built from TRBV20-1 and TRBJ1-5; D not resolved. There are 13 residues in the CDR3. The V gene's germline CDR1 is DFQATT and CDR2 SNEGSKA (reference sequence). V lost 3 bases and J 3 bases, leaving 9 bases between the germline ends. Here the CDR3 DNA reads TGCAGTGCTAGTCGCGGACTCAATCAGCCCCAGCATTTT. Translated, it gives CSASRGLNQPQHF.

V and J are TRBV10-3 and TRBJ2-7; 11 bases agree with TRBD2. Trimming cost V 4 bases and J 0 bases; bases outside gene matches: 2. The CDR3 loop spans 15 amino acids. Germline values: CDR1 ENHRY, CDR2 SYGVKD. The CDR3 region is CAISVGTSGSYEQYF. The CDR3 nucleotides are TGTGCCATCAGTGTAGGGACTAGCGGCTCCTACGAGCAGTACTTC.

The rearrangement joins TRBV7-3 to TRBJ2-7, with 8 bases matching TRBD1. The CDR3 runs 13 residues. Germline values: CDR1 SGHTA, CDR2 FQGTGA. J gave up 0 bases and V 6 bases, and 1 base lay outside the gene matches. The CDR3 sequence: CASSQGASYEQYF. The CDR3 DNA is TGTGCCAGCAGTCAGGGGGCCTCCTACGAGCAGTACTTC.